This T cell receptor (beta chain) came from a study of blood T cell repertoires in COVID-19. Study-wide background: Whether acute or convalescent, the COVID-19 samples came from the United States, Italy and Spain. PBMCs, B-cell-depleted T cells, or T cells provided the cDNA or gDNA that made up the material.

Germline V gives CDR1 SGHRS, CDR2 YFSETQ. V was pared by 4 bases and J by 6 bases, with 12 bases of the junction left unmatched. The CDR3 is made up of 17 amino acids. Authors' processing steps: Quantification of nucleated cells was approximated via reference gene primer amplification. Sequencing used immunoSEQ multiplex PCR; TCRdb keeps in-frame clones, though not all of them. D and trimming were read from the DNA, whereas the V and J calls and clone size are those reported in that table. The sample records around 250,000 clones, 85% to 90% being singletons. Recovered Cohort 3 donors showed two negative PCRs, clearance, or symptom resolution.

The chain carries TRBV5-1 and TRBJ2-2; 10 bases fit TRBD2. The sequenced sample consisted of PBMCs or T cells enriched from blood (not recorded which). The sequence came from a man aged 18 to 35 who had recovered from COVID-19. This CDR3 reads CASSGGAGGPVPGELFF. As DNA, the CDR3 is TGCGCCAGCAGCGGAGGAGCGGGAGGGCCCGTTCCCGGGGAGCTGTTTTTT. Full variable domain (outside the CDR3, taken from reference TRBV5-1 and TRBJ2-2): KAGVTQTPRYLIKTRGQQVTLSCSPISGHRSVSWYQQTPGQGLQFLFEYFSETQRNKGNFPGRFSGRQFSNSRSEMNVSTLELGDSALYLCASSGGAGGPVPGELFFGEGSRLTVL.